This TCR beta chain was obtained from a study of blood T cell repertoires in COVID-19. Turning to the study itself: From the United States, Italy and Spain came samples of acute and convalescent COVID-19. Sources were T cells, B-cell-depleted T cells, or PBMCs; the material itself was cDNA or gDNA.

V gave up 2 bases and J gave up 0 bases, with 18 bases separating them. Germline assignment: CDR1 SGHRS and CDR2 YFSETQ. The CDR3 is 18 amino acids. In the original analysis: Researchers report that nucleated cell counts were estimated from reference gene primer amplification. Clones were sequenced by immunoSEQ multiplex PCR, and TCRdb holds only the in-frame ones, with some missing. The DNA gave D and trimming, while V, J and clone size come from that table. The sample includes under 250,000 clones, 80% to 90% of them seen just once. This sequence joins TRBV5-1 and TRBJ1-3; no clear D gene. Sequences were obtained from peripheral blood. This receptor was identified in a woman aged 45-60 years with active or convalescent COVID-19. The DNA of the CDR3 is TGCGCCAGCAGCTTTACAACAGCACCGCAACTCTCTGGAAACACCATATATTTT. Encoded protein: CASSFTTAPQLSGNTIYF.